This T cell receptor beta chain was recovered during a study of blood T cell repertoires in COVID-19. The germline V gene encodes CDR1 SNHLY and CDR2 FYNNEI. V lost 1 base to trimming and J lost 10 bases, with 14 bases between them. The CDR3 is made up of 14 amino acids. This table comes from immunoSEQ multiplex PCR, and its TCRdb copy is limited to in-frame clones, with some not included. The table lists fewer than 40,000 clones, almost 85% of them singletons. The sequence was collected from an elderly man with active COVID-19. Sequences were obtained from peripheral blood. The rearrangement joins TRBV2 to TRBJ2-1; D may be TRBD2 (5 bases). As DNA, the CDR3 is TGTGCCAGCAGTGAAGAGGCTAGTGGCGGGGAGCAGTTCTTC. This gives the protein CASSEEASGGEQFF.